Detailed here is one T cell receptor beta chain. What it binds is not known. The junction differs from germline at one of its ends, possibly a read error. This specimen belongs to a study of cytomegalovirus exposure and HLA in healthy donors. Findings of the study overall: Versus the approximately 720-donor mean, an Asian-associated ancestry cluster reportedly showed fewer N-insertions in a later analysis.

The PCR ran on 60 Vbeta and 13 Jbeta primers. Here immunoSEQ multiplex PCR was the method, and the copy in TCRdb shows in-frame clones only, minus some. The data contain roughly 160,000 clones, around four fifths of them singletons. The CDR3 is made up of 13 amino acids. Germline V lookup: CDR1 LGHNA, CDR2 YSLEER. The genes are TRBV4-3 and TRBJ1-6; D ambiguous. Material for sequencing was PBMCs. This sequence originates from a woman aged 50 to 60 in good health and CMV-seronegative. The CDR3 bases are TGCGCCAGCAGCCAAGAACTGAGTTCACTCCTCCACTTT. It yields the protein CASSQELSSLLHF.